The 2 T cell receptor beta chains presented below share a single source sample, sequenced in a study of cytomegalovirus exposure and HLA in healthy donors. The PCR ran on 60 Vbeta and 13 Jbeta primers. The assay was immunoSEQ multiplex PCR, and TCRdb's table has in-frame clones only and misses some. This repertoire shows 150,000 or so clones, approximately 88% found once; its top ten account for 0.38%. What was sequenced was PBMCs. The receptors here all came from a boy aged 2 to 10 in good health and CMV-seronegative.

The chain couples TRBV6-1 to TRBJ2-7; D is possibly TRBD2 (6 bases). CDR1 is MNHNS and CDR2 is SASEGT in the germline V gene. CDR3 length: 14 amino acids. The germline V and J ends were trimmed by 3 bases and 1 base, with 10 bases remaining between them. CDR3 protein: CASSDSGLSYEQYF. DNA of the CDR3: TGTGCCAGCAGTGATAGCGGTCTTTCCTACGAGCAGTACTTC.

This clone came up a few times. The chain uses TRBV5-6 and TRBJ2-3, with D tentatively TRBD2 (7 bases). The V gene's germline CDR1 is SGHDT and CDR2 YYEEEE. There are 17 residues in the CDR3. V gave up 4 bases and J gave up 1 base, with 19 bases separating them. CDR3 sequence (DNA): TGTGCCAGCAGCGCTGGAGGGGGGGTGATTGGCACAGATACGCAGTATTTT. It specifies CASSAGGGVIGTDTQYF.